This T cell receptor beta chain stems from a study of shared clonotypes between healthy human individuals. Germline V gene sequence: CDR1 SGHDN, CDR2 FVKESK. With 5 bases removed from V and 12 bases from J, the gap between germline ends came to 14 bases. This CDR3 comprises 12 residues. This clone showed up just a few times. Its antigen is unknown. Profiled with immunoSEQ multiplex PCR; TCRdb holds only in-frame clones, not every one. Found here are about 1 million clones, around 74% of them singletons; the top ten hold about 1.5%. General study points: Sampling involved blood alone; tissue repertoires likely differ.

Sequencing was done on a sample of memory CD4+ T cells sorted from blood. Specified subset: CD45RA-negative fraction. The sequence was collected from a man aged 18 to 30 in good health. This chain joins TRBV14 and TRBJ2-1; D uncertain. DNA for the CDR3: TGTGCCAGCAGCGTGTCGCACGCGACGCAGTTCTTC. Residues: CASSVSHATQFF.